Listed below are T cell receptor beta chains from one sample, sequenced in a study of tumor-infiltrating lymphocytes in primary liver carcinoma. TCRdb analysed the multiplex PCR reads with MiXCR anew, one entry per CDR3 protein. Altogether 320,000 or so distinct CDR3 sequences are present, about 60% being singletons, with the ten largest covering around 9.5%. The sample was peripheral blood. The receptors come from a man aged 35-49 years with primary liver carcinoma and hepatitis B virus infection. Each CDR3 is given with its conserved first and last residue. A D gene is named only where the DNA matches it firmly. Clone size, where shown, is once, few, many, or a class for clones that have expanded.

CDR3aa | CDR3nt | abundance | j_gene | v_gene | d_gene
CASSLTGTQSSYEQYF | TGTGCCAGCAGCTTAACCGGGACACAAAGCTCCTACGAGCAGTACTTC | few | TRBJ2-7 | TRBV11-2 | .
CASSLGGVNTETFF | TGTGCCAGCAGCTTAGGAGGGGTGAACACTGAAACTTTCTTT | . | TRBJ1-1 | TRBV7-8 | .
CASSIALAGGETHYF | TGTGCCAGCAGCATCGCGCTAGCGGGGGGGGAGACCCACTACTTC | . | TRBJ2-5 | TRBV7-9 | TRBD2
CAWVGINTEAFF | TGTGCCTGGGTAGGGATCAACACTGAAGCTTTCTTT | few | TRBJ1-1 | TRBV30 | .
CASSQADGFEAFF | TGCGCCAGCAGCCAAGCGGACGGATTCGAAGCTTTCTTT | . | TRBJ1-1 | TRBV4-3 | .
CASRGGPAKNIQYF | TGTGCCAGCAGGGGGGGGCCGGCCAAAAACATTCAGTACTTC | few | TRBJ2-4 | TRBV28 | .
CASSQGLAGGHLINEQFF | TGTGCCAGCAGCCAAGGACTAGCGGGAGGGCACCTAATTAATGAGCAGTTCTTT | . | TRBJ2-1 | TRBV4-2 | TRBD2
CTSSLAGLTGELFF | TGTACCAGCAGTTTAGCTGGACTCACCGGGGAGCTGTTTTTT | . | TRBJ2-2 | TRBV11-2 | .
CASSRTNREGHYEQYF | TGTGCCAGCAGCCGCACGAACCGAGAGGGGCACTACGAGCAGTACTTC | . | TRBJ2-7 | TRBV11-2 | .
CANSQDPGLAGAKYF | TGCGCCAACAGTCAAGATCCGGGACTAGCGGGAGCAAAGTACTTC | . | TRBJ2-7 | TRBV4-1 | TRBD2
CASSPRTGTSSIWETYNEQFF | TGTGCCAGCAGCCCTCGGACCGGGACTAGCTCAATATGGGAAACCTACAATGAGCAGTTCTTC | few | TRBJ2-1 | TRBV6-6 | TRBD2
CSVPGTAGGYTF | TGCAGCGTTCCTGGGACAGCCGGCGGCTACACCTTC | many | TRBJ1-2 | TRBV29-1 | TRBD1
CASSYTTASYEQYF | TGTGCCAGCAGTTACACGACAGCGAGCTACGAGCAGTACTTC | . | TRBJ2-7 | TRBV7-9 | .
CGSSLGSANYEQHF | TGTGGCAGCAGCTTAGGCAGCGCAAACTACGAGCAACACTTC | . | TRBJ2-7 | TRBV7-9 | .
CASNRKTARTGDLFF | TGTGCCAGCAACCGAAAGACGGCCCGCACCGGGGACCTGTTTTTT | . | TRBJ2-2 | TRBV5-4 | .
CASSPLGGFCEQYF | TGCGCCAGCTCTCCCCTCGGGGGTTTTTGTGAGCAGTACTTC | . | TRBJ2-7 | TRBV10-2 | .
CASSRVAGVSYGQYF | TGCGCCAGCAGCCGTGTAGCCGGGGTCTCCTACGGGCAGTACTTC | . | TRBJ2-7 | TRBV4-1 | .
CASGDQPQHF | TGTGCCAGCGGTGATCAGCCCCAGCATTTT | . | TRBJ1-5 | TRBV6-2/TRBV6-3 | .
CSVEDSITGSSYEQYF | TGCAGCGTTGAAGATTCGATAACAGGGAGCTCCTACGAGCAGTACTTC | many | TRBJ2-7 | TRBV29-1 | .
CASSQVRGQGVQYF | TGTGCCAGCAGCCAAGTTAGGGGACAGGGCGTGCAGTACTTC | . | TRBJ2-7 | TRBV14 | TRBD1